Each of the 21 T cell receptor beta chains below was sequenced from the same sample in a study of T cells in Graves' hyperthyroidism and ophthalmopathy. Amplified regions were TCR beta CDR3 sequences from RNA transcripts. The primer set for the first-round RT-PCR of the TCR CDR3 was HTBI. MiXCR, applied by TCRdb to the multiplex PCR reads, yields one record per CDR3 protein. The data hold 640,000 or so distinct CDR3 sequences, with 13% to 15% observed a single time. The sample consisted of blood. These receptors were collected from a woman between 18 and 30 years old with Graves' ophthalmopathy.

This clonotype was counted at least ten times. The rearrangement uses TRBV20-1 and TRBJ2-1, with 9 bases fitting TRBD2. The CDR3 contains 22 residues. CDR1 is DFQATT, CDR2 SNEGSKA, per germline (reference sequence). The V and J ends lost 0 bases and 0 bases, in that order; junction bases with no gene match: 21. The CDR3, as DNA: TGCAGTGCTAGAGATTCTATCCGGTATCTAGCGGGATTTACTAGCTCCTACAATGAGCAGTTCTTC. The encoded protein is CSARDSIRYLAGFTSSYNEQFF.

This clonotype was counted a few times. The V call is TRBV27, the J call TRBJ2-6; a possible D gene is TRBD1 (6 bases). The CDR3 spans 19 residues. Germline V gene sequence: CDR1 MNHEY, CDR2 SMNVEV (reference sequence). V was shortened by 2 bases and J by 1 base, with 18 bases between the two germline ends. The CDR3 DNA follows: TGTGCCAGCAGTTTAGGCCCCAGGGGCCACTTATCTGGGGCCAACGTCCTGACTTTC. Translated, it gives CASSLGPRGHLSGANVLTF.

Turning to this clonotype: Sequence at one end of the junction differs from germline and may be a read error. V usage is TRBV12-3 or TRBV12-4 and J usage is TRBJ1-4; D might be TRBD1 (5 bases). This CDR3 has 14 residues. The CDR3 region is CASSPRGFNEKLVF. In DNA, the CDR3 is TGTGCCAGCAGCCCAAGGGGATTTAATGAAAAACTGGTTTTT.

This clonotype was counted many times. The genes are TRBV6-2 or TRBV6-3 and TRBJ2-3; weak D call: TRBD2 (7 bases). This CDR3 region has 14 residues. The germline V gene encodes CDR1 MNHEY and CDR2 SVGEGT. V lost 6 bases and J lost 2, with 12 bases in between. The CDR3, as DNA: TGTGCCAGCAGATGGGGGGGCCACACAGATACGCAGTATTTT. It translates to CASRWGGHTDTQYF.

This clonotype was seen a few times. The gene calls are TRBV7-2 and TRBJ2-7; D is perhaps TRBD1 or TRBD2 (5 bases each). Trimming cost V 2 bases and J 5 bases, with 10 bases left between them. The CDR3 runs 13 residues. CDR1 SGHTA and CDR2 FQGNSA come from the germline V gene. CDR3 in amino acids: CASSLWGNNEQYF. In DNA, the CDR3 is TGTGCCAGCAGCTTATGGGGGAACAACGAGCAGTACTTC.

This clonotype has only a few counts. The chain employs TRBV20-1 and TRBJ2-1; D is unresolved. The CDR3 is made up of 13 amino acids. The germline CDR1 and CDR2 sequences are DFQATT and SNEGSKA (reference sequence). Trimming pared 3 bases from V and 5 bases from J, leaving 11 bases between. The CDR3 DNA sequence: TGCAGTGCTAGTGTTAGTTATAACAATGAGCAGTTCTTC. This sequence encodes CSASVSYNNEQFF.

This clonotype has only a few counts. The genes are TRBV9 and TRBJ2-7; 7 nucleotides align to TRBD1. Germline assignment: CDR1 SGDLS and CDR2 YYNGEE. V lost 0 bases and J lost 0; bases outside the gene matches: 3. The CDR3 has 15 amino acids. The CDR3 is CASSVGTGYSYEQYF. The CDR3 DNA sequence: TGTGCCAGCAGCGTAGGGACAGGCTACTCCTACGAGCAGTACTTC.

This clonotype was seen a handful of times. The CDR3 spells CASRTPGTAEAFF. CDR3 bases: TGTGCCAGTAGGACCCCCGGGACAGCTGAAGCTTTCTTT. The genes are TRBV19 and TRBJ1-1; 7 bases line up with TRBD1. Per germline, CDR1 LNHDA and CDR2 SQIVND (reference sequence). The CDR3 loop spans 13 amino acids. Losses at the gene ends were 6 bases for V and 6 bases for J; bases not matched to a gene: 7. The entire variable domain, with the rest obtained from reference TRBV19 and TRBJ1-1, is as follows: DGGITQSPKYLFRKEGQNVTLSCEQNLNHDAMYWYRQDPGQGLRLIYYSQIVNDFQKGDIAEGYSVSREKKESFPLTVTSAQKNPTAFYLCASRTPGTAEAFFGQGTRLTVV.

This clonotype was counted at least ten times. The rearrangement joins TRBV7-2 to TRBJ2-7, with a weak D call TRBD2 (5 bases). Germline V gene lookup returns CDR1 SGHTA and CDR2 FQGNSA. CDR3 length: 14 residues. The ends were cut back, 1 base at V and 2 bases at J, with 9 bases in the middle. DNA of the CDR3: TGTGCCAGCAGCTTAGATGCTAGCCCCTACGAGCAGTACTTC. This gives the protein CASSLDASPYEQYF.

There are many counts of this clonotype. The chain joins TRBV6-1 to TRBJ2-6, with D possibly called TRBD1 or TRBD2 (6 bases each). Germline-derived CDR1 and CDR2 are MNHNS and SASEGT. V dropped 5 bases and J dropped 0 bases, with 11 bases sitting between them. CDR3 length: 16 amino acids. Here the CDR3 reads CASSRRGASGANVLTF. The DNA of the CDR3 is TGTGCCAGCAGTCGTAGGGGGGCCTCTGGGGCCAACGTCCTGACTTTC.

This clonotype showed up many times. The rearrangement links TRBV4-1 to TRBJ1-1; unclear D gene. This CDR3 region has 13 residues. CDR1 is MGHRA, CDR2 YSYEKL, per germline. V lost 1 base, J lost 1 base, and 4 bases lay in between. The CDR3 loop is CASSQGSNTEAFF. The DNA for the CDR3 is TGCGCCAGCAGCCAAGGGTCGAACACTGAAGCTTTCTTT.

About this clonotype itself: A much more abundant neighbour one base away suggests this may be a read error. V and J are TRBV7-7 and TRBJ2-1; either TRBD1 or TRBD2 may fit D (5 bases each). The CDR3 is made up of 14 amino acids. Germline values: CDR1 SSHAT, CDR2 FNYEAQ (reference sequence). The CDR3 sequence: CASSHRDRPHEQFF. The CDR3 nucleotides read TGTGCTAGCAGCCACCGGGACCGACCTCACGAGCAGTTCTTC.

Many counts were recorded for this clonotype. V gene TRBV10-3 combines with J gene TRBJ2-3; 9 bases align to TRBD2. V shed 4 bases, J shed 5 bases, and the junction held 13 bases outside the gene matches. CDR1 ENHRY and CDR2 SYGVKD come from the germline V gene. The CDR3 consists of 17 residues. The CDR3 spells CAISGSGGHNLLDTQYF. The CDR3 DNA is TGTGCCATCAGTGGTAGCGGGGGACACAACCTTCTAGATACGCAGTATTTT.

This sequence joins TRBV4-1 and TRBJ2-7; the match to TRBD1 covers 7 bases. The DNA end favors TRBJ2-1, so the J call may be wrong. Germline V gene data show CDR1 as MGHRA and CDR2 as YSYEKL. The CDR3 has 16 residues. CDR3 DNA sequence: TGCGCCAGCAGCCAAAGAGACAGGGTTGGGGGCTACGAGCAGTTCTTC. Encoded protein: CASSQRDRVGGYEQFF.

This clonotype was counted ten times or more. The V and J genes are TRBV11-3 and TRBJ1-1; 10 bases are shared with TRBD1. With 6 bases clipped from V and 4 bases from J, the junction kept 2 bases outside the gene matches. The germline V gene has CDR1 SGHNT and CDR2 YENEEA. The CDR3 covers 13 residues. CDR3 in amino acids: CASSWTGGTEAFF. The CDR3, as DNA: TGTGCCAGCAGTTGGACAGGGGGCACTGAAGCTTTCTTT. The whole variable domain, remainder taken from reference TRBV11-3 and TRBJ1-1, is EAGVVQSPRYKIIEKKQPVAFWCNPISGHNTLYWYLQNLGQGPELLIRYENEEAVDDSQLPKDRFSAERLKGVDSTLKIQPAELGDSAVYLCASSWTGGTEAFFGQGTRLTVV.

The chain recombines TRBV27 with TRBJ1-4, with D perhaps matching TRBD1 (6 bases). V lost 3 bases to trimming and J lost 2 bases, with 10 bases between them. The CDR3 is made up of 15 amino acids. The germline V gene has CDR1 MNHEY and CDR2 SMNVEV (reference sequence). CDR3 bases: TGTGCCAGCAGTTTCAACAGGGCGACTAATGAAAAACTGTTTTTT. Its protein is CASSFNRATNEKLFF. Full variable domain (rest looked up from reference TRBV27 and TRBJ1-4): EAQVTQNPRYLITVTGKKLTVTCSQNMNHEYMSWYRQDPGLGLRQIYYSMNVEVTDKGDVPEGYKVSRKEKRNFPLILESPSPNQTSLYFCASSFNRATNEKLFFGSGTQLSVL.

A note on this clonotype: The germline gene is not matched at one end of the junction; a read error may be the cause. The genes are TRBV20-1 and TRBJ2-1, with 12 nucleotides matching TRBD2. Germline CDR1 reads DFQATT; CDR2 reads SNEGSKA (reference sequence). The CDR3 is 17 residues long. CDR3 residues: CSARGASGRALINEQLF. DNA of the CDR3: TGCAGTGCTAGAGGGGCTAGCGGGAGGGCCCTCATAAATGAGCAGCTCTTC.

V gene TRBV9 combines with J gene TRBJ1-5; the D is unclear. The CDR3 is 15 amino acids. Germline CDR1 and CDR2: SGDLS and YYNGEE. V lost 0 bases, J lost 2 bases, and 9 bases lay in between. DNA of the CDR3: TGTGCCAGCAGCGTAGGCTGGGCCGGCAATCAGCCCCAGCATTTT. The encoded protein is CASSVGWAGNQPQHF.

This clonotype was recorded many times. V gene TRBV7-8 combines with J gene TRBJ2-1; the D gene is possibly TRBD1 (6 bases). Germline V gives CDR1 SGHVS, CDR2 FQNEAQ. The V and J ends lost 4 bases and 6 bases respectively, with 19 bases between them. This CDR3 is built from 16 residues. The CDR3 DNA sequence: TGTGCCAGCAGCTCCCGAGGGGCAGGGGATCCCAATGAGCAGTTCTTC. It encodes CASSSRGAGDPNEQFF.

This chain connects TRBV6-1 to TRBJ1-2; TRBD1 might be the D (5 bases). Germline V gene sequence: CDR1 MNHNS, CDR2 SASEGT. This CDR3 region has 15 residues. V lost 6 bases and J 4 bases, leaving 18 bases between the germline ends. Here the CDR3 DNA reads TGTGCCAGCAGCCGAGACCGACAGACTTCCTATGGCTACACCTTC. This sequence encodes CASSRDRQTSYGYTF.

This chain connects TRBV7-8 to TRBJ2-3; 15 nucleotides agree with TRBD2. The CDR3 contains 17 residues. Germline CDR1 and CDR2: SGHVS and FQNEAQ. Trimming took 5 bases from V and 6 from J; bases not matched to a gene: 9. CDR3 residues: CASSHGTSGRQGDTQYF. DNA for the CDR3: TGTGCCAGCAGCCACGGGACTAGCGGGAGGCAGGGGGATACGCAGTATTTT. The full variable domain, rest sourced from reference TRBV7-8 and TRBJ2-3, is GAGVSQSPRYKVAKRGQDVALRCDPISGHVSLFWYQQALGQGPEFLTYFQNEAQLDKSGLPSDRFFAERPEGSVSTLKIQRTQQEDSAVYLCASSHGTSGRQGDTQYFGPGTRLTVL.